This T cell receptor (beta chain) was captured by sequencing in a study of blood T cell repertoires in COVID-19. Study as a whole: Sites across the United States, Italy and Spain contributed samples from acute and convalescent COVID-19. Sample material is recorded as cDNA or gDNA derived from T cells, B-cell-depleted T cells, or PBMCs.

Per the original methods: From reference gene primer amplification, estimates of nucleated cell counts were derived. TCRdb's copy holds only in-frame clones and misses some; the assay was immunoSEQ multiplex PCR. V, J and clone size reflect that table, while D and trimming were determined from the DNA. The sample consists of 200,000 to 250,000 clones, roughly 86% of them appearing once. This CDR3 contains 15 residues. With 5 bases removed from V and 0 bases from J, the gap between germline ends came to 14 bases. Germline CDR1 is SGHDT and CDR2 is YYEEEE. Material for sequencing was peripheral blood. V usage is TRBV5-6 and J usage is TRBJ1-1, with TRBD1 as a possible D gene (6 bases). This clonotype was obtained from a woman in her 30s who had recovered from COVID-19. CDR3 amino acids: CASRSYRAMNTEAFF. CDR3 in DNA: TGTGCCAGCAGGTCTTACAGGGCCATGAACACTGAAGCTTTCTTT.